This TCR beta chain is drawn from a study of T cell responses to AZD1222 COVID-19 vaccine. Study-wide results and caveats: Donors were largely white British and mainly female; clonal diversity was possibly underestimated. Increased Spike-specific TCR breadth and depth were observed after two AZD1222 doses.

Using immunoSEQ multiplex PCR, the repertoire was profiled, and TCRdb retains in-frame clones only, with some absent. The sample shows fewer than 35,000 clones, about nine tenths of them seen only once. With 7 bases clipped from V and 1 base from J, the junction kept 4 bases outside the gene matches. The CDR3 has 13 amino acids. In germline, CDR1 is SGHRS, CDR2 YFSETQ. With respect to this clone: Its antigen is unknown.

The chain carries TRBV5-1 and TRBJ1-2; TRBD1 agrees at 7 bases. This sequence was found in an adult in good health. The sequenced sample was peripheral blood, obtained on day 0 of AZD1222 vaccination. CDR3 loop: CASRQGGNYGYTF. The CDR3 nucleotides are TGCGCCAGCCGACAGGGAGGTAACTATGGCTACACCTTC. The complete variable domain, with remaining parts taken from reference TRBV5-1 and TRBJ1-2, reads KAGVTQTPRYLIKTRGQQVTLSCSPISGHRSVSWYQQTPGQGLQFLFEYFSETQRNKGNFPGRFSGRQFSNSRSEMNVSTLELGDSALYLCASRQGGNYGYTFGSGTRLTVV.